These 15 T cell receptor beta chains were sequenced from one sample in a study of molecular identifiers for immune sequencing clone quantification. TCRdb re-called the PCR reads with MiXCR, one entry per CDR3 protein. The data contain about 89,000 distinct CDR3 sequences, roughly 19% of them singletons. The specimen was naive CD8+ T cells from blood, with Jurkat cell RNA spiked in. Subset indicated: FACS-sorted CD8+CD4-CCR7+CD45RA+ naive T cells. These TCRs come from a human donor in good health. Some libraries in this study had Jurkat cell RNA spiked in.

This clonotype has a count of ten or more. The J gene is TRBJ2-3, the V gene TRBV3-1, with D tentatively TRBD1 (5 bases). Trimming pared 4 bases from V and 3 bases from J, leaving 8 bases between. Germline V CDR1 and CDR2: LGHDT, YNNKEL (reference sequence). This CDR3 is built from 13 residues. This CDR3 reads CASSPDTTDTQYF. CDR3 DNA: TGTGCCAGCAGCCCGGACACTACAGATACGCAGTATTTT.

This clonotype was seen ten or more times. This sequence joins TRBV7-2 and TRBJ2-7; TRBD2 aligns across 13 bases. The germline V gene encodes CDR1 SGHTA and CDR2 FQGNSA. CDR3 size: 14 residues. Germline trimming cut 4 bases from V and 3 bases from J; bases unmatched to any gene: 0. The CDR3 coding sequence is TGTGCCAGCAGCTGGACTAGCGGGAGCTACGAGCAGTACTTC. Residues: CASSWTSGSYEQYF.

This clonotype was observed at least ten times. This sequence joins TRBV9 and TRBJ2-7, with D possibly TRBD2 on 5 matching bases. Trimming cost V 0 bases and J 6 bases, with 10 bases left between them. The germline CDR1 and CDR2 sequences are SGDLS and YYNGEE. CDR3 length: 13 residues. The CDR3 DNA reads as TGTGCCAGCAGCGTAGGGACCGCGGGCGAGCAGTACTTC. Encoded protein: CASSVGTAGEQYF.

This clonotype has a handful of counts. The chain carries TRBV5-1 and TRBJ1-1, with TRBD1 matching 7 bases. There are 15 residues in the CDR3. The ends lost 1 base at V and 1 base at J; junction bases unmatched: 4. The V gene's germline CDR1 is SGHRS and CDR2 YFSETQ. This CDR3 reads CASSLRQGPNTEAFF. DNA of the CDR3: TGCGCCAGCAGCTTGAGACAGGGCCCGAACACTGAAGCTTTCTTT.

This clonotype was recorded at least ten times. The chain couples TRBV6-1 to TRBJ1-4; D may be TRBD1 (6 bases). Trimming stripped 2 bases from V and 0 bases from J, with 13 bases between. Germline V gives CDR1 MNHNS, CDR2 SASEGT. CDR3 length equals 17 residues. This CDR3 is CASSEWRGAATNEKLFF. CDR3 sequence (DNA): TGTGCCAGCAGTGAATGGAGGGGGGCCGCAACTAATGAAAAACTGTTTTTT.

This clonotype came up many times. This chain uses TRBV27 with TRBJ1-1; 7 bases match TRBD1. Germline assignment: CDR1 MNHEY and CDR2 SMNVEV (reference sequence). V dropped 6 bases and J dropped 7; count of bases not matched to a gene: 11. The CDR3 totals 14 residues. The CDR3 DNA follows: TGTGCCAGCAGGGACCGGACAGGTTTTAATGAAGCTTTCTTT. This translates into CASRDRTGFNEAFF.

Ten or more counts support this clonotype. A read error may account for a junction end that differs from germline. The chain employs TRBV5-1 and TRBJ2-2; possible D gene TRBD2, 6 bases. Germline V CDR1 and CDR2: SGHRS, YFSETQ. This CDR3 is built from 15 residues. The CDR3 region is CATSVGGGVTGELFF. CDR3 nucleotides: TGCGCCACCAGCGTCGGCGGAGGGGTCACCGGGGAGCTGTTTTTT. Filled out from reference TRBV5-1 and TRBJ2-2, the complete variable domain reads KAGVTQTPRYLIKTRGQQVTLSCSPISGHRSVSWYQQTPGQGLQFLFEYFSETQRNKGNFPGRFSGRQFSNSRSEMNVSTLELGDSALYLCATSVGGGVTGELFFGEGSRLTVL.

Concerning this clonotype: An end of the junction differs from the germline gene, which may be a read error. The chain has TRBV6-5 and TRBJ2-6; weak D call: TRBD1 (5 bases). CDR3 length equals 17 residues. Germline V gives CDR1 MNHEY, CDR2 SVGAGI. The CDR3 DNA reads TGTGCCAGCAGCCCAGACAGCGTGATCTCTGAGGCCAACGTCCTGACTTTC. Encoded protein: CASSPDSVISEANVLTF.

This clonotype has a count of ten or more. The genes are TRBV15 and TRBJ2-3; tentative D call: TRBD2 (7 bases). The germline CDR1 and CDR2 sequences are LNHNV and YYDKDF (reference sequence). The CDR3 runs 15 residues. V lost 5 bases to trimming and J lost 0 bases, with 12 bases between them. CDR3 DNA sequence: TGTGCCACCAGCGGGGGGGCCACGAGCACAGATACGCAGTATTTT. Its translation: CATSGGATSTDTQYF.

This clonotype has ten or more counts. V and J are TRBV6-6 and TRBJ2-3; 7 nucleotides agree with TRBD2. Germline-derived CDR1 and CDR2 are MNHNY and SVGAGI (reference sequence). Trimming took 6 bases from V and 1 from J; bases not matched to a gene: 10. There are 16 residues in the CDR3. The CDR3 is CASSPLAVFGTDTQYF. DNA for the CDR3: TGTGCCAGCAGCCCCCTAGCGGTCTTTGGCACAGATACGCAGTATTTT.

There are a few counts of this clonotype. The chain carries TRBV27 and TRBJ2-7; no clear D. Looked up from germline, CDR1 is MNHEY and CDR2 is SMNVEV (reference sequence). Trimming removed 5 bases from V and 0 bases from J, with 14 bases in between. This CDR3 has 15 residues. The CDR3 coding sequence is TGTGCCAGCAGTCCTACGTCGGGCCACTCCTACGAGCAGTACTTC. Amino acids: CASSPTSGHSYEQYF.

The table lists this clonotype with many counts. The chain couples TRBV25-1 to TRBJ2-3; D unresolved. The germline gives CDR1 MGHDK, CDR2 SYGVNS. V lost 0 bases to trimming and J lost 6 bases, with 19 bases between them. The CDR3 covers 17 residues. The chain's CDR3 is CASSEYRTGLGQDTQYF. The CDR3 nucleotides read TGTGCCAGCAGTGAATATCGAACGGGCCTAGGGCAGGATACGCAGTATTTT. Combining the CDR3 with reference TRBV25-1 and TRBJ2-3 gives the whole variable domain EADIYQTPRYLVIGTGKKITLECSQTMGHDKMYWYQQDPGMELHLIHYSYGVNSTEKGDLSSESTVSRIRTEHFPLTLESARPSHTSQYLCASSEYRTGLGQDTQYFGPGTRLTVL.

This clonotype was observed many times. V gene TRBV9 combines with J gene TRBJ2-7; 7 bases agree with TRBD1. The CDR3 runs to 12 residues. The junction had 9 bases not matched to a gene; V was cut back by 10 bases and J by 5 bases. The germline CDR1 and CDR2 sequences are SGDLS and YYNGEE. CDR3 DNA sequence: TGTGCCTCTTCAGGGGGTCTCAACGAGCAGTACTTC. Its protein product is CASSGGLNEQYF.

There are many counts of this clonotype. The chain carries TRBV12-5 and TRBJ1-5, with D hard to call. From germline, CDR1 is LGHNT and CDR2 FRNRAP. The CDR3 is made up of 14 amino acids. V was clipped by 4 bases and J by 7 bases, with 14 bases between them. The CDR3 DNA is TGTGCTAGTGGTTCGGCCAACCGGGAACAGCCCCAGCATTTT. This translates into CASGSANREQPQHF.

This clonotype was recorded many times. The chain combines TRBV13 with TRBJ2-1, with D perhaps matching TRBD2 (5 bases). The germline CDR1 and CDR2 sequences are PRHDT and FYEKMQ (reference sequence). Trimming removed 5 bases at V and 8 bases at J, with 19 bases between. The CDR3 has 15 residues. This CDR3 is CASSPRAELGDEQFF. CDR3 sequence (DNA): TGTGCCAGCAGCCCGCGAGCGGAACTCGGAGATGAGCAGTTCTTC. The variable domain in full, completed from reference TRBV13 and TRBJ2-1, reads AAGVIQSPRHLIKEKRETATLKCYPIPRHDTVYWYQQGPGQDPQFLISFYEKMQSDKGSIPDRFSAQQFSDYHSELNMSSLELGDSALYFCASSPRAELGDEQFFGPGTRLTVL.